The 31 T cell receptor beta chains given below trace back to one sample, sequenced in a study of blood T cell repertoires in COVID-19. Profiling relied on immunoSEQ multiplex PCR, and the TCRdb table lists in-frame clones only, not all of them. The table has about 38,000 clones, 87% seen once. The sequencing input was peripheral blood. These receptors were collected from a human donor in a cohort sampled during active COVID-19.

The genes are TRBV4-2 and TRBJ1-4; D perhaps matches TRBD1 (5 bases). Germline CDR1 reads LGHNA; CDR2 reads YNFKEQ. Trimming cost V 7 bases and J 5 bases, with 5 bases left between them. This CDR3 spans 11 amino acids. CDR3 in DNA: TGTGCCAGCAAGGGGAATGAAAAACTGTTTTTT. It is translated as CASKGNEKLFF.

The V call is TRBV5-1, the J call TRBJ2-7; 8 bases match TRBD2. With V trimmed by 0 bases and J by 4 bases, 3 bases remained unmatched. The V gene's germline CDR1 is SGHRS and CDR2 YFSETQ. The length of the CDR3 is 14 residues. CDR3: CASSLVSSGYEQYF. The DNA of the CDR3 is TGCGCCAGCAGCTTGGTTTCTAGCGGGTACGAGCAGTACTTC. The whole variable domain, filled in from reference TRBV5-1 and TRBJ2-7, reads KAGVTQTPRYLIKTRGQQVTLSCSPISGHRSVSWYQQTPGQGLQFLFEYFSETQRNKGNFPGRFSGRQFSNSRSEMNVSTLELGDSALYLCASSLVSSGYEQYFGPGTRLTVT.

The chain combines TRBV5-4 with TRBJ2-5; D possibly corresponds to TRBD1 (6 bases). Germline V gene sequence: CDR1 SGHNT, CDR2 YYREEE (reference sequence). V lost 4 bases to trimming and J lost 1 base, with 11 bases between them. The CDR3 extends over 14 amino acids. The CDR3 protein is CASSRTVLQETQYF. CDR3 coding DNA: TGTGCCAGCAGCCGGACAGTCCTCCAAGAGACCCAGTACTTC.

CDR3 residues: CASSDSGLAGGRADTQYF. CDR3 sequence (DNA): TGTGCCAGCAGTGACTCGGGACTAGCGGGAGGGCGGGCAGATACGCAGTATTTT. The chain recombines TRBV6-4 with TRBJ2-3, with TRBD2 identical over 16 bases. Per germline, CDR1 MRHNA and CDR2 SNTAGT. V lost 0 bases and J lost 4; bases outside the gene matches: 4. This CDR3 contains 18 residues.

The J gene is TRBJ2-3, the V gene TRBV5-1, with D maybe TRBD1 (6 bases). V lost 1 base, J lost 1 base, and 10 bases lay in between. The CDR3 has 15 residues. Germline V CDR1 and CDR2: SGHRS, YFSETQ. CDR3 sequence: CASSLSAGGTDTQYF. The CDR3 bases are TGCGCCAGCAGCTTGTCGGCAGGGGGCACAGATACGCAGTATTTT.

The V call is TRBV19, the J call TRBJ2-5, with D perhaps TRBD2 (5 bases). Germline CDR1 and CDR2: LNHDA and SQIVND (reference sequence). Trimming removed 7 bases from V and 4 bases from J, with 22 bases in between. The CDR3 is made up of 16 amino acids. The CDR3 bases are TGTGCCAGTAACCCACCGGGGTCTAAGCGACGAGAGACCCAGTACTTC. This sequence encodes CASNPPGSKRRETQYF.

The chain couples TRBV11-2 to TRBJ1-4; D is unclear. This CDR3 spans 14 amino acids. Germline V gene data show CDR1 as SGHAT and CDR2 as FQNNGV. The V and J ends lost 5 bases and 0 bases respectively, with 7 bases between them. CDR3 nucleotides: TGTGCCAGCAGCATACATGCAACTAATGAAAAACTGTTTTTT. Residues: CASSIHATNEKLFF.

J is TRBJ2-3 and V is TRBV15; the D gene is possibly TRBD2 (6 bases). In germline, CDR1 is LNHNV, CDR2 YYDKDF (reference sequence). Trimming shortened V by 0 bases and J by 10 bases, and 11 bases separated the two germline ends. The CDR3 extends over 13 amino acids. CDR3 sequence: CATSRDRAGSQYF. CDR3 bases: TGTGCCACCAGCAGAGATAGGGCGGGGTCGCAGTATTTT. The full variable domain, completed using reference TRBV15 and TRBJ2-3, is DAMVIQNPRYQVTQFGKPVTLSCSQTLNHNVMYWYQQKSSQAPKLLFHYYDKDFNNEADTPDNFQSRRPNTSFCFLDIRSPGLGDTAMYLCATSRDRAGSQYFGPGTRLTVL.

The chain recombines TRBV11-2 with TRBJ2-3; 12 bases map to TRBD2. The CDR3 is 16 amino acids. The germline V gene has CDR1 SGHAT and CDR2 FQNNGV. The ends lost 4 bases at V and 3 bases at J; junction bases unmatched: 5. The CDR3 DNA reads as TGTGCCAGCAGCTCTCTAGCGGGAGGGTGGACAGATACGCAGTATTTT. Translating gives CASSSLAGGWTDTQYF.

This chain links TRBV6-8 with TRBJ1-4, with TRBD1 as a possible D gene (6 bases). Trimming took 7 bases from V and 5 from J, leaving 11 bases between them. In germline, CDR1 is MNHGY, CDR2 SAAAGT. The CDR3 loop spans 13 amino acids. The CDR3 nucleotides read TGTGCCAGCACGGGGGGCGAAAATGAAAAACTGTTTTTT. Its protein product is CASTGGENEKLFF.

The V call is TRBV4-3, the J call TRBJ2-1; TRBD1 is a possible D gene (6 bases). This CDR3 has 15 amino acids. Germline lookup yields CDR1 LGHNA and CDR2 YSLEER. Trimming cost V 0 bases and J 4 bases, with 10 bases left between them. CDR3 nucleotide sequence: TGCGCCAGCAGCCAAGATGGGGGCCGTTACAATGAGCAGTTCTTC. Its translation is CASSQDGGRYNEQFF.

The gene calls are TRBV7-2 and TRBJ1-2, with 8 nucleotides matching TRBD1. This CDR3 comprises 15 residues. Looked up from germline, CDR1 is SGHTA and CDR2 is FQGNSA. V shed 5 bases, J shed 4 bases, and the junction held 9 bases outside the gene matches. The CDR3 sequence is CASSPRTGPTYGYTF. Here the CDR3 DNA reads TGTGCCAGCAGCCCCCGGACAGGGCCAACCTATGGCTACACCTTC. Drawing the rest from reference TRBV7-2 and TRBJ1-2, the complete variable domain is GAGVSQSPSNKVTEKGKDVELRCDPISGHTALYWYRQSLGQGLEFLIYFQGNSAPDKSGLPSDRFSAERTGGSVSTLTIQRTQQEDSAVYLCASSPRTGPTYGYTFGSGTRLTVV.

CDR3 in amino acids: CASNAGATGPTDEAFF. The DNA for the CDR3 is TGTGCCAGCAACGCGGGGGCGACAGGACCGACGGACGAAGCTTTCTTT. The chain combines TRBV7-2 with TRBJ1-1; TRBD1 might be the D (6 bases). V lost 7 bases and J lost 8, with 26 bases in between. The CDR3 contains 16 residues. Germline V gene lookup returns CDR1 SGHTA and CDR2 FQGNSA.

The genes are TRBV5-1 and TRBJ2-5; 11 bases match TRBD2. The CDR3 extends over 17 amino acids. Germline CDR1 is SGHRS and CDR2 is YFSETQ. Unmatched junction bases numbered 6, after V lost 0 bases and J lost 2 bases. As DNA, the CDR3 is TGCGCCAGCAGCTTGGCCCAGACTAGCGGGATTCAAGAGACCCAGTACTTC. It translates to CASSLAQTSGIQETQYF.

The V call is TRBV28, the J call TRBJ2-1, with a weak D call TRBD2 (6 bases). The V gene lost 6 bases and the J gene lost 3 bases, with 18 bases spanning the gap. This CDR3 has 16 amino acids. The germline gives CDR1 MDHEN, CDR2 SYDVKM. The CDR3 here is CASSFRAPAGYNEQFF. The DNA for the CDR3 is TGTGCCAGCAGCTTCAGGGCTCCAGCGGGCTACAATGAGCAGTTCTTC.

This chain uses TRBV3-1 (or the pseudogene TRBV3-2) with TRBJ2-1; no firm D call. Deletions cut 4 bases from V and 4 bases from J, with 8 bases between. The CDR3 runs 13 residues. CDR1 and CDR2 (germline): LGHDT, YNNKEL (reference sequence). The chain's CDR3 is CASSRRRYNEQFF. CDR3 DNA sequence: TGTGCCAGCAGCCGACGGCGGTACAATGAGCAGTTCTTC.

The rearrangement joins TRBV2 to TRBJ2-7; TRBD1 matches at 9 bases. V lost 6 bases to trimming and J lost 3 bases; unmatched junction nucleotides: 9. CDR1 and CDR2 from the germline V gene are SNHLY and FYNNEI. The length of the CDR3 is 15 residues. The CDR3 region has the DNA TGTGCCAGCAGACTCGGGACAGGGACCTTCTACGAGCAGTACTTC. It encodes CASRLGTGTFYEQYF.

J is TRBJ1-4 and V is TRBV5-1, with TRBD1 as a possible D gene (5 bases). The CDR3 covers 14 residues. V shed 0 bases and J shed 4 bases, with 7 bases lying between them. Per the germline V gene, CDR1 is SGHRS and CDR2 is YFSETQ. The CDR3 here is CASSLGGGNEKLFF. The CDR3, as DNA: TGCGCCAGCAGCTTGGGCGGGGGTAATGAAAAACTGTTTTTT.

The chain links TRBV5-4 to TRBJ2-6; D call uncertain. Per the germline V gene, CDR1 is SGHNT and CDR2 is YYREEE (reference sequence). There are 16 residues in the CDR3. The V end lost 0 bases, the J end lost 4 bases, and 11 bases lay between the germline ends. CDR3 residues: CASSLVVAAGANVLTF. The CDR3 DNA is TGTGCCAGCAGCTTGGTAGTGGCGGCAGGGGCCAACGTCCTGACTTTC. The variable domain in full, completed from reference TRBV5-4 and TRBJ2-6, reads ETGVTQSPTHLIKTRGQQVTLRCSSQSGHNTVSWYQQALGQGPQFIFQYYREEENGRGNFPPRFSGLQFPNYSSELNVNALELDDSALYLCASSLVVAAGANVLTFGAGSRLTVL.

The chain couples TRBV28 to TRBJ2-7, with 7 bases lining up with TRBD2. CDR3 length: 13 amino acids. The trim removed 4 bases at V and 3 bases at J, leaving 3 bases unmatched. Germline V lookup: CDR1 MDHEN, CDR2 SYDVKM. The DNA for the CDR3 is TGTGCCAGCAGTTCGACTAGCCGCTACGAGCAGTACTTC. It encodes CASSSTSRYEQYF.

The chain couples TRBV9 to TRBJ2-3, with TRBD2 identical over 11 bases. Germline CDR1 reads SGDLS; CDR2 reads YYNGEE. This CDR3 spans 16 amino acids. Losses at the gene ends were 0 bases for V and 1 base for J; bases not matched to a gene: 1. CDR3 DNA sequence: TGTGCCAGCAGCGTAGAACTAGCGGGGGGCACAGATACGCAGTATTTT. Its protein product is CASSVELAGGTDTQYF.

The chain links TRBV10-2 to TRBJ1-5; D ambiguous. Germline CDR1 WSHSY, CDR2 SAAADI. The CDR3 loop spans 17 amino acids. With 2 bases removed from V and 2 bases from J, the gap between germline ends came to 16 bases. CDR3 protein: CASSEMGPRYGNQPQHF. CDR3 in DNA: TGCGCCAGCAGTGAGATGGGCCCCAGATACGGCAATCAGCCCCAGCATTTT.

V is TRBV28 and J is TRBJ1-6; the D gene is possibly TRBD1 (5 bases). CDR1 is MDHEN, CDR2 SYDVKM, per germline. The V end lost 2 bases, the J end lost 7 bases, and 9 bases lay between the germline ends. CDR3 length: 14 amino acids. The CDR3 here is CASSLETENSPLHF. DNA for the CDR3: TGTGCCAGCAGTTTAGAGACAGAAAATTCACCCCTCCACTTT.

This chain joins TRBV3-1 (or the pseudogene TRBV3-2) and TRBJ2-1; a weak D match, TRBD1 (6 bases). This CDR3 spans 20 amino acids. The ends were cut back, 2 bases at V and 7 bases at J, with 30 bases in the middle. The germline V gene encodes CDR1 LGHDT and CDR2 YNNKEL (reference sequence). CDR3: CASSQSLLRQAPMKLNEQFF. The CDR3 DNA follows: TGTGCCAGCAGCCAAAGCTTGCTACGACAGGCGCCAATGAAGCTAAATGAGCAGTTCTTC.

DNA for the CDR3: TGCGCCAGCAGCTTGGAAAGGGCCCGGGGTGAAGCTTTCTTT. It translates to CASSLERARGEAFF. This chain links TRBV5-1 with TRBJ1-1; D gene unclear. The CDR3 length is 14 residues. Looked up from germline, CDR1 is SGHRS and CDR2 is YFSETQ. V was pared by 0 bases and J by 7 bases, with 13 bases between.

This rearrangement joins TRBV5-4 to TRBJ2-7; 13 nucleotides agree with TRBD2. Germline V CDR1 and CDR2: SGHNT, YYREEE (reference sequence). The CDR3 spans 15 residues. V trimming: 2 bases; J trimming: 4 bases; junction bases outside the gene matches: 3. CDR3 nucleotides: TGTGCCAGCAGCTTAGGACTAGCGGGGGAGTACGAGCAGTACTTC. Translation: CASSLGLAGEYEQYF.

This chain uses TRBV6-2 or TRBV6-3 with TRBJ2-7; TRBD1 agrees at 9 bases. V lost 4 bases and J lost 3; bases outside the gene matches: 7. The length of the CDR3 is 15 residues. Germline loops: CDR1 MNHEY, CDR2 SVGEGT. Written as DNA, the CDR3 is TGTGCCAGCAGTTTACTGGGACAGGGAGGCTACGAGCAGTACTTC. This sequence encodes CASSLLGQGGYEQYF.

Concerning this clone itself: This sample also contains other DNA sequences that code for the same CDR3. CDR3 sequence: CASSQDRGLEQYF. The CDR3 DNA reads as TGCGCCAGCAGCCAGGACAGGGGGCTCGAGCAGTACTTC. V gene TRBV4-3 combines with J gene TRBJ2-7; 11 bases are a match to TRBD1. The germline V gene has CDR1 LGHNA and CDR2 YSLEER. V trimming: 3 bases; J trimming: 6 bases; junction bases outside the gene matches: 1. This CDR3 spans 13 amino acids.

The chain uses TRBV7-2 and TRBJ1-2, with TRBD1 identical over 8 bases. This CDR3 has 13 amino acids. Germline CDR1 is SGHTA and CDR2 is FQGNSA. V was pared by 5 bases and J by 3 bases, with 2 bases of the junction left unmatched. CDR3 in amino acids: CASSRDRHYGYTF. The CDR3 coding sequence is TGTGCCAGCAGCCGGGACAGGCACTATGGCTACACCTTC.

This clone was counted a single time. The V call is TRBV5-1, the J call TRBJ2-5, with 9 nucleotides matching TRBD1. Trimming cost V 0 bases and J 5 bases; bases outside gene matches: 8. This CDR3 spans 16 amino acids. The germline V gene encodes CDR1 SGHRS and CDR2 YFSETQ. The CDR3 region has the DNA TGCGCCAGCAGCTTGGGGAGCACAGGGGGCAGGGAGACCCAGTACTTC. Protein sequence: CASSLGSTGGRETQYF.

The J gene is TRBJ1-1, the V gene TRBV19; unclear D gene. This CDR3 spans 16 amino acids. CDR1 is LNHDA and CDR2 is SQIVND in the germline V gene (reference sequence). Trimming took 1 base from V and 0 from J, leaving 12 bases between them. CDR3 bases: TGTGCCAGTAGTATAGGAGGGCCTAAGATGAACACTGAAGCTTTCTTT. Encoded protein: CASSIGGPKMNTEAFF.